In its sample, the clone carrying this T cell receptor (beta chain) was seen many times. Antigen unknown. The data were taken from a study of blood T cells in healthy people across ages. Study results and caveats: Investigators viewed diversity estimates from one million T cells as underestimates, the study reported.

Between the trimmed V and J ends, which lost 4 bases and 3 bases, there was a span of 9 bases. Germline CDR1 reads GTSNPN; CDR2 reads SVGIG (reference sequence). The CDR3 sequence is 12 residues long. Using a J-beta primer mix together with a sample-barcoded 5' primer, a second PCR was run for roughly 6 to 12 cycles. One entry per CDR3 protein results from TCRdb running MiXCR on the 5' RACE reads. The sample has approximately 810,000 distinct CDR3 sequences, 29% seen once. Sequencing input: blood. The chain combines TRBV30 with TRBJ1-2, with D maybe TRBD1 (6 bases). This TCR came from a woman aged 80 or older in good health. The CDR3 DNA sequence: TGTGCCTGGACAGGGGCGGACTATGGCTACACCTTC. The encoded protein is CAWTGADYGYTF.